The 19 T cell receptor beta chains reported below all come from one sample, sequenced in a study of T cells in narcolepsy. Repertoires were generated with immunoSEQ multiplex PCR, while TCRdb's copy carries only in-frame clones and drops some. The sample holds about 30,000 clones, over 75% seen once. Sequences were obtained from CD45RA- memory CD4+ T cells from PBMCs. The receptors here all came from a human donor with narcolepsy.

This chain joins TRBV2 and TRBJ2-7; D gene ambiguous. The CDR3 has 13 amino acids. Trimming left V 7 bases short and J 7 bases short, with 17 bases between. Looked up from germline, CDR1 is SNHLY and CDR2 is FYNNEI. The CDR3 loop reads CASMARVTREQYF. CDR3 nucleotide sequence: TGTGCCAGCATGGCTAGGGTGACACGGGAGCAGTACTTC.

The chain is built from TRBV10-3 and TRBJ2-3; D possibly corresponds to TRBD1 (6 bases). Germline V lookup: CDR1 ENHRY, CDR2 SYGVKD. V gave up 11 bases and J gave up 4 bases, with 16 bases separating them. The CDR3 runs to 13 residues. Here the CDR3 reads CAVQDSGADTQYF. CDR3 coding DNA: TGTGCCGTCCAGGACAGCGGCGCAGATACGCAGTATTTT.

This chain links TRBV6-4 with TRBJ2-5, with D possibly being TRBD1 (6 bases). The J call may be mistaken, given a closer DNA end match to TRBJ2-7. Germline assignment: CDR1 MRHNA and CDR2 SNTAGT. The CDR3 is 12 residues long. The CDR3 coding sequence is TGTGCCAGCAGTGACCAAGGGGGCGAGCAGTACTTC. Its protein product is CASSDQGGEQYF.

The chain uses TRBV21-1 and TRBJ1-1; the tabulated D call, TRBD1, remains unverified against the DNA. TRBV21-1 is tagged as a pseudogene. The CDR3 contains 13 residues. The DNA for the CDR3 is TGTGCCAGCAGCAACAGGGTGAACACTGAAGCTTTCTTT. Protein sequence: CASSNRVNTEAFF.

The J gene is TRBJ1-6, the V gene TRBV5-1, with a possible D match to TRBD1 (5 bases). Germline V lookup: CDR1 SGHRS, CDR2 YFSETQ. The V end was cut by 5 bases, the J end by 13 bases, with 19 bases between. The CDR3 loop spans 14 amino acids. The chain's CDR3 is CASREDSQIHPLHF. The CDR3 DNA sequence: TGCGCCAGCAGAGAAGACAGCCAAATTCACCCCCTCCACTTT.

V gene TRBV20-1 combines with J gene TRBJ1-4; no clear D. V lost 8 bases, J lost 8 bases, and 12 bases lay in between. In germline, CDR1 is DFQATT, CDR2 SNEGSKA (reference sequence). The CDR3 runs 11 residues. In nucleotides, the CDR3 is TGCAGTCTCCGCCCTGGGGAAAAACTGTTTTTT. It translates to CSLRPGEKLFF.

The J gene is TRBJ1-1, the V gene TRBV6-5, with D possibly matching TRBD1 (6 bases). This CDR3 has 16 amino acids. Germline assignment: CDR1 MNHEY and CDR2 SVGAGI. Trimming left V 3 bases short and J 4 bases short, with 18 bases between. The CDR3 loop reads CASSYQTGPRGTEAFF. The CDR3 DNA is TGTGCCAGCAGTTATCAGACAGGCCCGAGGGGCACTGAAGCTTTCTTT.

The gene calls are TRBV6-1 and TRBJ1-5; TRBD1 agrees at 9 bases. Germline loops: CDR1 MNHNS, CDR2 SASEGT. The CDR3 length is 15 residues. The trim removed 7 bases at V and 4 bases at J, leaving 8 bases unmatched. DNA for the CDR3: TGTGCCAGCAAATCCGGGACAGGGCAAAATCAGCCCCAGCATTTT. It encodes CASKSGTGQNQPQHF.

The V gene is TRBV6-1, the J gene TRBJ1-6; perhaps TRBD1 as D (6 bases). The germline V gene has CDR1 MNHNS and CDR2 SASEGT. The CDR3 contains 13 residues. V lost 7 bases and J 7 bases, leaving 11 bases between the germline ends. Here the CDR3 reads CASMGAVNSPLHF. The CDR3 DNA is TGTGCCAGCATGGGGGCAGTAAATTCACCCCTCCACTTT.

The chain has TRBV5-1 and TRBJ1-1; maybe TRBD1 (5 bases). V dropped 0 bases and J dropped 0 bases, with 12 bases sitting between them. The CDR3 totals 16 residues. Germline values: CDR1 SGHRS, CDR2 YFSETQ. CDR3 protein: CASSLGAGTVNTEAFF. The CDR3 DNA reads TGCGCCAGCAGCTTGGGGGCCGGGACGGTGAACACTGAAGCTTTCTTT.

The chain recombines TRBV4-3 with TRBJ1-1; D call uncertain. Between the trimmed V and J ends, which lost 2 bases and 10 bases, there was a span of 14 bases. CDR3 size: 13 residues. CDR1 is LGHNA, CDR2 YSLEER, per germline. CDR3 sequence: CASSQTLGSGAFF. DNA for the CDR3: TGCGCCAGCAGCCAAACCCTTGGATCTGGAGCTTTCTTT.

This chain links TRBV7-8 with TRBJ1-1; possible D gene TRBD1, 5 bases. V was shortened by 0 bases and J by 11 bases, with 7 bases between the two germline ends. Germline CDR1 SGHVS, CDR2 FQNEAQ. The CDR3 is made up of 11 amino acids. CDR3 DNA sequence: TGTGCCAGCAGCTTAGCAGGGGAGGCTTTCTTT. Translated: CASSLAGEAFF.

This chain connects TRBV9 to TRBJ2-1; 9 bases align to TRBD2. V dropped 3 bases and J dropped 4; count of bases not matched to a gene: 11. Germline CDR1 SGDLS, CDR2 YYNGEE. CDR3 size: 17 residues. In DNA form, the CDR3 reads TGTGCCAGCAGCGCATCCCAAGCGGGGGGACTGTACAATGAGCAGTTCTTC. Residues: CASSASQAGGLYNEQFF.

V usage is TRBV6-5 and J usage is TRBJ2-2; no definite D call. Deletions cut 6 bases from V and 7 bases from J, with 9 bases between. Germline values: CDR1 MNHEY, CDR2 SVGAGI. The CDR3 contains 12 residues. The CDR3 bases are TGTGCCAGCAGGGAGTGGGACGGGGAGCTGTTTTTT. The encoded protein is CASREWDGELFF.

CDR3 coding DNA: TGTGCCTGGAGTGGTGGGGCAGACACCAATCAGCCCCAGCATTTT. Its protein is CAWSGGADTNQPQHF. This chain connects TRBV30 to TRBJ1-5; possible D gene TRBD1, 5 bases. In germline, CDR1 is GTSNPN, CDR2 SVGIG (reference sequence). Deletions cut 1 base from V and 3 bases from J, with 13 bases between. The CDR3 covers 15 residues.

The genes are TRBV11-3 and TRBJ1-2, with 9 nucleotides matching TRBD1. The junction had 16 bases not matched to a gene; V was cut back by 4 bases and J by 4 bases. CDR1 and CDR2 (germline): SGHNT, YENEEA. This CDR3 is 18 amino acids long. The CDR3 DNA reads TGTGCCAGCAGCTCGAGCCGGGACAGGGCCCGGACCGCCTATGGCTACACCTTC. It codes for CASSSSRDRARTAYGYTF.

The rearrangement joins TRBV7-9 to TRBJ2-3; no clear D. Germline lookup yields CDR1 SEHNR and CDR2 FQNEAQ (reference sequence). This CDR3 spans 13 amino acids. V was cut by 4 bases and J by 4 bases, with 9 bases left in between. Written as DNA, the CDR3 is TGTGCCAGCAGCTCAAGAGGCCCAGATACGCAGTATTTT. Amino acid sequence: CASSSRGPDTQYF.

The chain uses TRBV5-1 and TRBJ2-1, with D unclear. Trimming took 4 bases from V and 0 from J, leaving 11 bases between them. Germline loops: CDR1 SGHRS, CDR2 YFSETQ. The CDR3 has 15 amino acids. The CDR3 DNA reads TGCGCCAGCAGCACGGATACCCCCTCCTACAATGAGCAGTTCTTC. Encoded protein: CASSTDTPSYNEQFF.

The chain couples TRBV19 to TRBJ1-2; no firm D call. V lost 6 bases and J 0 bases, leaving 11 bases between the germline ends. Germline CDR1 LNHDA, CDR2 SQIVND (reference sequence). The CDR3 totals 14 residues. The CDR3 reads CASRQATANYGYTF. The CDR3, as DNA: TGTGCCAGTAGGCAAGCGACGGCTAACTATGGCTACACCTTC.